This T cell receptor (beta chain) emerged from a study of T cells in Graves' hyperthyroidism and ophthalmopathy. Germline CDR1 reads DFQATT; CDR2 reads SNEGSKA (reference sequence). This CDR3 has 16 amino acids. V trimming: 1 base; J trimming: 1 base; junction bases outside the gene matches: 9. Amplified regions were TCR beta CDR3 sequences from RNA transcripts. The HTBI primer set drove a first-round RT-PCR of the TCR CDR3. TCRdb re-derived calls from the multiplex PCR reads in MiXCR, one entry per CDR3 protein. The table shows some 760,000 distinct CDR3 sequences, with approximately 15% occurring only once. This clonotype has a handful of counts.

This chain uses TRBV20-1 with TRBJ2-5, with TRBD1 identical over 7 bases. This TCR derives from a woman aged 18 to 35 with Graves' hyperthyroidism. Material for sequencing was blood. The CDR3 region is CSARGTTGPFQETQYF. The CDR3, as DNA: TGCAGTGCTAGAGGCACGACAGGGCCCTTCCAAGAGACCCAGTACTTC.